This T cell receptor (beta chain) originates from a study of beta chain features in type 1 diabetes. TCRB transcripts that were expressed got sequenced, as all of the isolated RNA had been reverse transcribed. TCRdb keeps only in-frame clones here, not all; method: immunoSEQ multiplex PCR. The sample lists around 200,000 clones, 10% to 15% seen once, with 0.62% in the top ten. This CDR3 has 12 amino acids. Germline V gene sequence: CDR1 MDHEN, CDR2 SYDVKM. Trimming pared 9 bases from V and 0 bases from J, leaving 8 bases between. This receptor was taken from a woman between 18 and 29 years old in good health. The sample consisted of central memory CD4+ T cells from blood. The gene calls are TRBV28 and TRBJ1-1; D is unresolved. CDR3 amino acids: CARKTVNTEAFF. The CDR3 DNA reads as TGTGCCAGAAAAACGGTGAACACTGAAGCTTTCTTT.